A selection of T cell receptor beta chains follows, all from one sample in a study of beta chain features in type 1 diabetes. The method was immunoSEQ multiplex PCR; TCRdb's version includes in-frame clones alone and lacks a portion of them. Of about 640,000 clones in the sample, around an eighth were seen once. What was sequenced was naive CD4+ T cells from blood. Receptors originate from a man between 25 and 39 years old with type 1 diabetes. Both conserved end residues are part of each CDR3. Each record gives: V gene, J gene, D gene, clone size, CDR3 protein, CDR3 DNA. The D gene is left open where the match is weak. Rows may omit the clone size; those that give it use once, few, many or a size class.

>TRBV28|TRBJ1-5|NA|few
CASSPHRGGQLQPQHF
TGTGCCAGCAGTCCCCACCGGGGGGGGCAGCTTCAGCCCCAGCATTTT
>TRBV7-2|TRBJ2-3|TRBD2|NA
CASSSPSGGAVDTQYF
TGTGCCAGCAGCTCCCCTAGCGGGGGGGCGGTAGATACGCAGTATTTT
>TRBV9|TRBJ2-7|NA|NA
CASSVGEGSYEQYF
TGTGCCAGCAGCGTAGGCGAGGGGTCCTACGAGCAGTACTTC
>TRBV7-3|TRBJ2-6|NA|NA
CASSSPGANVLTF
TGTGCCAGCAGCTCGCCTGGGGCCAACGTCCTGACTTTC
>TRBV29-1|TRBJ2-5|NA|NA
CSVDRSQETQYF
TGCAGCGTGGACCGATCCCAAGAGACCCAGTACTTC
>TRBV5-4|TRBJ2-5|NA|NA
CASSRSSAGLETQYF
TGTGCCAGCAGCCGATCCTCGGCGGGGCTGGAGACCCAGTACTTC
>TRBV4-3|TRBJ2-6|NA|NA
CASSQDGNGANVLTF
TGCGCCAGCAGCCAAGATGGTAATGGGGCCAACGTCCTGACTTTC
>TRBV20-1|TRBJ2-1|NA|NA
CSSKIDEQFF
TGCAGTTCGAAGATCGATGAGCAGTTCTTC
>TRBV4-3|TRBJ1-1|NA|few
CASSQVRGEGNTEAFF
TGCGCCAGCAGCCAAGTACGCGGGGAAGGTAACACTGAAGCTTTCTTT
>TRBV13|TRBJ2-1|TRBD2|once
CASSLLRTSSYNEQFF
TGTGCCAGCAGTTTACTACGGACTAGTTCCTACAATGAGCAGTTCTTC
>TRBV9|TRBJ2-3|TRBD2|few
CASSVTLAGGTDTQYF
TGTGCCAGCAGCGTTACCTTAGCGGGGGGCACAGATACGCAGTATTTT
>TRBV6-6|TRBJ1-6|TRBD1|NA
CASSPTGGGSPLHF
TGTGCCAGCAGCCCCACAGGGGGGGGATCACCCCTCCACTTT
>TRBV5-1|TRBJ1-4|NA|NA
CASSSGPSNEKLFF
TGCGCCAGCAGCTCGGGACCGTCTAATGAAAAACTGTTTTTT
>TRBV18|TRBJ1-5|NA|NA
CASSLRDSNQPQHF
TGTGCCAGCTCACTCCGGGACAGCAATCAGCCCCAGCATTTT
>TRBV7-2|TRBJ1-2|NA|few
CASSLEGGLGYTF
TGTGCCAGCAGCTTAGAAGGGGGTCTTGGCTACACCTTC
>TRBV6-6|TRBJ1-5|NA|few
CASSPPGQPQHF
TGTGCCAGCAGTCCCCCGGGTCAGCCCCAGCATTTT
>TRBV9|TRBJ2-3|NA|NA
CASSVEPGRDTQYF
TGTGCCAGCAGCGTAGAACCAGGGAGGGATACGCAGTATTTT
>TRBV5-1|TRBJ2-7|NA|few
CASSSDAGSYEQYF
TGCGCCAGCAGTTCCGATGCAGGGTCCTACGAGCAGTACTTC
>TRBV7-6|TRBJ1-5|NA|few
CASSSGKGSSNQPQHF
TGTGCCAGCAGCTCGGGAAAGGGGTCCAGCAATCAGCCCCAGCATTTT
>TRBV4-3|TRBJ2-2|NA|NA
CASSPRGGEPTGELFF
TGCGCCAGCAGCCCCCGAGGGGGGGAGCCCACCGGGGAGCTGTTTTTT
>TRBV14|TRBJ2-1|TRBD1|many
CASSQPGTGTHEQFF
TGTGCCAGCAGCCAACCCGGGACAGGGACTCATGAGCAGTTCTTC
>TRBV9|TRBJ2-5|TRBD1|NA
CASSHGTGTQETQYF
TGTGCCAGCAGCCATGGGACAGGGACCCAAGAGACCCAGTACTTC
>TRBV6-6|TRBJ2-5|NA|few
CASSYSSSLQETQYF
TGTGCCAGCAGTTACTCATCGTCATTACAAGAGACCCAGTACTTC
>TRBV28|TRBJ1-5|TRBD1|few
CASSLGDRENQPQHF
TGTGCCAGCAGTTTAGGGGACAGAGAGAATCAGCCCCAGCATTTT
>TRBV18|TRBJ1-4|TRBD1|few
CASSNDQTGEREKLFF
TGTGCCAGCTCCAACGACCAGACAGGGGAGAGAGAAAAACTGTTTTTT
>TRBV20-1|TRBJ1-2|NA|NA
CSASRDYGYTF
TGCAGTGCTAGCAGGGACTATGGCTACACCTTC
>TRBV4-2|TRBJ2-6|NA|NA
CASSLLGSGANVLTF
TGTGCCAGCAGCCTCCTCGGTTCTGGGGCCAACGTCCTGACTTTC
>TRBV9|TRBJ2-7|NA|NA
CASSVGPQTYSYEQYF
TGTGCCAGCAGCGTAGGGCCGCAGACCTACTCCTACGAGCAGTACTTC
>TRBV30|TRBJ1-3|NA|few
CAWSVAVVGGNTIYF
TGTGCCTGGAGTGTGGCGGTAGTGGGTGGAAACACCATATATTTT
>TRBV30|TRBJ1-5|NA|NA
CAWSVQGDQPQHF
TGTGCCTGGAGTGTCCAGGGAGATCAGCCCCAGCATTTT
>TRBV5-1|TRBJ1-5|NA|NA
CASSLGQASNQPQHF
TGCGCCAGCAGCTTGGGACAGGCGAGCAATCAGCCCCAGCATTTT
>TRBV5-1|TRBJ2-7|NA|few
CASRWGGTYEQYF
TGCGCCAGCCGATGGGGCGGTACCTACGAGCAGTACTTC